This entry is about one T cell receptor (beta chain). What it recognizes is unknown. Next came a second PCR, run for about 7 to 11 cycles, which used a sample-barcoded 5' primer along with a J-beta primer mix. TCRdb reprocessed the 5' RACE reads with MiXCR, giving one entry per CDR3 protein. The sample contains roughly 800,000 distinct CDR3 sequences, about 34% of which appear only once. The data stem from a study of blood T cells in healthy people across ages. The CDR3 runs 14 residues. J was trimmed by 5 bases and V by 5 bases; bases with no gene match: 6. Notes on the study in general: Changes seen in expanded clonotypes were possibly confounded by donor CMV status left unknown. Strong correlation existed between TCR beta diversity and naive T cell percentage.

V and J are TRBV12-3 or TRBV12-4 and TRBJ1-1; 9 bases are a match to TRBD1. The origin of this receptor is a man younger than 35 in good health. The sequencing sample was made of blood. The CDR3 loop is CASSTQGAGTEAFF. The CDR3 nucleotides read TGTGCCAGCAGTACACAGGGGGCTGGGACTGAAGCTTTCTTT.